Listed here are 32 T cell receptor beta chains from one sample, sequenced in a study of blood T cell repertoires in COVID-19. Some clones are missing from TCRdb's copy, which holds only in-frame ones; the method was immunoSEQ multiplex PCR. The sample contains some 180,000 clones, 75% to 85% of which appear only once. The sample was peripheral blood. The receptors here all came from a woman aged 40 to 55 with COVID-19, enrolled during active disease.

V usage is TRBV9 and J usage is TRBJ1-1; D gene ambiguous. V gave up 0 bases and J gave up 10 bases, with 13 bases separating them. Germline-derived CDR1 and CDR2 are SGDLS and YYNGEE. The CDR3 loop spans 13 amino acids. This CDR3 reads CASSVEDRGGAFF. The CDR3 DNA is TGTGCCAGCAGCGTAGAAGACCGAGGCGGAGCTTTCTTT. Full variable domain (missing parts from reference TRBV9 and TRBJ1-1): DSGVTQTPKHLITATGQRVTLRCSPRSGDLSVYWYQQSLDQGLQFLIQYYNGEERAKGNILERFSAQQFPDLHSELNLSSLELGDSALYFCASSVEDRGGAFFGQGTRLTVV.

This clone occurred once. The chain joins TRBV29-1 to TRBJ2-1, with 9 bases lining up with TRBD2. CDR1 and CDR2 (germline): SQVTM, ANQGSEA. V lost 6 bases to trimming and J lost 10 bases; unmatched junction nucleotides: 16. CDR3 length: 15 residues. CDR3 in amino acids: CSVMKLASGILEQFF. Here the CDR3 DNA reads TGCAGCGTCATGAAGTTGGCTAGCGGGATTCTAGAGCAGTTCTTC.

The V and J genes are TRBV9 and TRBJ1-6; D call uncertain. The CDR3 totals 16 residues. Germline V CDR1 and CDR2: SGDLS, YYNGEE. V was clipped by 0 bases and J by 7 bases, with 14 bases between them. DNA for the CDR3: TGTGCCAGCAGCGTAGATATGGACGGACTCAATTCACCCCTCCACTTT. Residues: CASSVDMDGLNSPLHF.

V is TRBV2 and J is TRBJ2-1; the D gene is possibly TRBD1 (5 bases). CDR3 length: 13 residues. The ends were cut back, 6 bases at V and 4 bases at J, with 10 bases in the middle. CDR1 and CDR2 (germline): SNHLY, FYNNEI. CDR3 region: CASSPDSYNEQFF. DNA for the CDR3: TGTGCCAGCAGCCCTGACAGTTACAATGAGCAGTTCTTC.

The CDR3 reads CASSKDTDYEQYF. The CDR3 DNA sequence: TGTGCCAGCAGCAAGGACACGGACTACGAGCAGTACTTC. The genes are TRBV5-5 and TRBJ2-7; tentative D call: TRBD1 (5 bases). The V gene's germline CDR1 is SGHKS and CDR2 YYEKEE (reference sequence). The V end was cut by 4 bases, the J end by 3 bases, with 11 bases between. The CDR3 has 13 amino acids.

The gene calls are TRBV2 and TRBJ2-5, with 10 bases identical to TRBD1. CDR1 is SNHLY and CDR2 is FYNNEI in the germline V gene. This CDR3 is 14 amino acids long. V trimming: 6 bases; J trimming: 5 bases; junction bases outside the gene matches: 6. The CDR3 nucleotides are TGTGCCAGCAGGCGGGACAGGGGACGCGAGACCCAGTACTTC. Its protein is CASRRDRGRETQYF.

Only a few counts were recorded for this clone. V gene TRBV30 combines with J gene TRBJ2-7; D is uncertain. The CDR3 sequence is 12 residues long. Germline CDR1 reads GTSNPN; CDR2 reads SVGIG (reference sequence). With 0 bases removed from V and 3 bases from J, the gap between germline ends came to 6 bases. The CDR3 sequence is CAWSVSYYEQYF. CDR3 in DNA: TGTGCCTGGAGTGTGTCGTACTACGAGCAGTACTTC.

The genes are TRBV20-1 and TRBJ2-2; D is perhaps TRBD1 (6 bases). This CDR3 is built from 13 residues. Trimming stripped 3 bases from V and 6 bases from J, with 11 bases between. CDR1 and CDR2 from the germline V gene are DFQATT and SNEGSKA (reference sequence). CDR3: CSASLDSAGELFF. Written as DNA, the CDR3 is TGCAGTGCTAGTCTGGACAGTGCCGGGGAGCTGTTTTTT.

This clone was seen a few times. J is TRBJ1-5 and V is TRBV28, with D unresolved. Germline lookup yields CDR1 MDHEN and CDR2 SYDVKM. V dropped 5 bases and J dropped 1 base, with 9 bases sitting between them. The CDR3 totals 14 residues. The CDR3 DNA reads TGTGCCAGCAGTCTCCCTGGCAGCAATCAGCCCCAGCATTTT. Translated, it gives CASSLPGSNQPQHF.

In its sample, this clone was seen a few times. The CDR3 reads CASSLDRDYGYTF. The CDR3 coding sequence is TGTGCCAGCAGCTTGGACAGGGACTATGGCTACACCTTC. V is TRBV5-4 and J is TRBJ1-2; tentative D call: TRBD1 (6 bases). Germline CDR1 SGHNT, CDR2 YYREEE (reference sequence). Trimming left V 0 bases short and J 3 bases short, with 6 bases between. CDR3 length: 13 amino acids.

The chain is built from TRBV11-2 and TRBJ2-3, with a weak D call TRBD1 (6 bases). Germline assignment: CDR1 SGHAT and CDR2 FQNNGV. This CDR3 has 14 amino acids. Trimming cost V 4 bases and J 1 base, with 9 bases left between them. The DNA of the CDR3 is TGTGCCAGCAGCTCCCGACAGGGCACAGATACGCAGTATTTT. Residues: CASSSRQGTDTQYF.

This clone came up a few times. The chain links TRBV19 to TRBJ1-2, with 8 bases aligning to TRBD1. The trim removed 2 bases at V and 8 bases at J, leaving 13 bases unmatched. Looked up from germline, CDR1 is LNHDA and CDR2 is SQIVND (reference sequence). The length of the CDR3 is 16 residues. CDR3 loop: CASSIIGTGGGSGYTF. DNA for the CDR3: TGTGCCAGTAGTATAATTGGGACAGGTGGTGGTAGCGGCTACACCTTC.

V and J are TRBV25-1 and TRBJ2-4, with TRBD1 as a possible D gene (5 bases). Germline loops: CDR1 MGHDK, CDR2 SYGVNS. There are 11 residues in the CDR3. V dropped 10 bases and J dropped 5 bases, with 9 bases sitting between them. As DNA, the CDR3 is TGTGCCACAATCAGGGAAAACATTCAGTACTTC. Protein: CATIRENIQYF.

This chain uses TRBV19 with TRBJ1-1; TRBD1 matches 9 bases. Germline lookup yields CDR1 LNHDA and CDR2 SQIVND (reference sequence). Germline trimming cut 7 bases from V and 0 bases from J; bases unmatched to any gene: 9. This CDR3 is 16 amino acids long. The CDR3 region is CASTPTGGPLNTEAFF. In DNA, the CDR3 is TGTGCCAGTACCCCGACAGGGGGTCCCCTGAACACTGAAGCTTTCTTT.

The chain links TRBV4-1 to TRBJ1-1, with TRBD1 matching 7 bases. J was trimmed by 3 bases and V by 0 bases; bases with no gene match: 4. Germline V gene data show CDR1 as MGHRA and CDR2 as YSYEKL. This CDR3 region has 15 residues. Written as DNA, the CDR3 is TGCGCCAGCAGCCAAGACTCAGGGGGATACACTGAAGCTTTCTTT. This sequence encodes CASSQDSGGYTEAFF.

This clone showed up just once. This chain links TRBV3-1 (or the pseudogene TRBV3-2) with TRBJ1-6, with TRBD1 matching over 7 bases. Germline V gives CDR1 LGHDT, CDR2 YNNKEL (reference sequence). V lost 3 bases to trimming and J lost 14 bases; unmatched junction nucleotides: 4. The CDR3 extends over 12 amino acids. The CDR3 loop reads CASSHWGQSLHF. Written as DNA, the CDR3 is TGTGCCAGCAGCCACTGGGGACAGTCCCTCCACTTT.

The CDR3 loop is CSASSGDDEKLFF. DNA for the CDR3: TGCAGTGCTAGTTCGGGGGACGATGAAAAACTGTTTTTT. J is TRBJ1-4 and V is TRBV20-1; perhaps TRBD1 as D (5 bases). The CDR3 contains 13 residues. CDR1 is DFQATT and CDR2 is SNEGSKA in the germline V gene (reference sequence). V was trimmed by 3 bases and J by 6 bases, leaving 11 bases between them.

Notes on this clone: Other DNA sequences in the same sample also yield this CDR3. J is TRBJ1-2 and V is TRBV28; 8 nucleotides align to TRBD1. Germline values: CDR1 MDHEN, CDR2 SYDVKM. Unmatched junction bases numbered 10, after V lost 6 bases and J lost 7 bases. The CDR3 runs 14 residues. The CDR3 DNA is TGTGCCAGCAGGAACACAGGACAGGGAGGTGGCTACACCTTC. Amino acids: CASRNTGQGGGYTF.

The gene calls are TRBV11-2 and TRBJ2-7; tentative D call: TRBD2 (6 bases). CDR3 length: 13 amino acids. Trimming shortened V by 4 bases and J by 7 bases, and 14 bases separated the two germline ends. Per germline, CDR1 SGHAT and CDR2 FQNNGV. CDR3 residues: CASSSRRAGEQYV. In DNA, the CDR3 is TGTGCCAGCAGCTCCCGGAGGGCGGGGGAGCAGTACGTC.

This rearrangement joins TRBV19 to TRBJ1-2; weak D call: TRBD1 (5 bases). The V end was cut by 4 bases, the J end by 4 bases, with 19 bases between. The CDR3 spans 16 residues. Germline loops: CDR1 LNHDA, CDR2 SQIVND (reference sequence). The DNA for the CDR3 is TGTGCCAGTAGTACTCGCGGTATGCGGGGGGGCTATGGCTACACCTTC. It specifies CASSTRGMRGGYGYTF.

The CDR3 is CASSPETGRNEKLFF. CDR3 bases: TGTGCCAGCTCACCAGAGACAGGCCGTAATGAAAAACTGTTTTTT. The rearrangement links TRBV18 to TRBJ1-4; D perhaps matches TRBD1 (6 bases). V lost 2 bases and J lost 4, with 11 bases in between. CDR3 length: 15 residues. Germline lookup yields CDR1 KGHSH and CDR2 LQKENI. Filled out from reference TRBV18 and TRBJ1-4, the complete variable domain reads NAGVMQNPRHLVRRRGQEARLRCSPMKGHSHVYWYRQLPEEGLKFMVYLQKENIIDESGMPKERFSAEFPKEGPSILRIQQVVRGDSAAYFCASSPETGRNEKLFFGSGTQLSVL.

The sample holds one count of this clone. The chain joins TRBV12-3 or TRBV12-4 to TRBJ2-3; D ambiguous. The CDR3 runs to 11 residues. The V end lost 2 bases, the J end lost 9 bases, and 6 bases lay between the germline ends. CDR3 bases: TGTGCCAGCAGTTTACTAGAAACGCAGTATTTT. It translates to CASSLLETQYF.

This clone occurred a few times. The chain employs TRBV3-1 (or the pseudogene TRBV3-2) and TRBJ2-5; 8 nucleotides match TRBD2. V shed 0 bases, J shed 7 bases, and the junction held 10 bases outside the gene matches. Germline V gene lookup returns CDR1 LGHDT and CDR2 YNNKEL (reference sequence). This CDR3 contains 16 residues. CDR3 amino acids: CASSQDGGLASGTQYF. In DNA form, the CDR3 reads TGTGCCAGCAGCCAAGATGGAGGACTAGCCAGTGGGACCCAGTACTTC.

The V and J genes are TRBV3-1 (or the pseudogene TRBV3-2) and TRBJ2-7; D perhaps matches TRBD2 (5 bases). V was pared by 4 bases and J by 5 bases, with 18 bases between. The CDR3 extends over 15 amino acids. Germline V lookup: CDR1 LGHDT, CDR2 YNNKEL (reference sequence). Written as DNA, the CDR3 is TGTGCCAGCAGCCCTCTAGCTCGAGTGGGCGACGAGCAGTACTTC. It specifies CASSPLARVGDEQYF.

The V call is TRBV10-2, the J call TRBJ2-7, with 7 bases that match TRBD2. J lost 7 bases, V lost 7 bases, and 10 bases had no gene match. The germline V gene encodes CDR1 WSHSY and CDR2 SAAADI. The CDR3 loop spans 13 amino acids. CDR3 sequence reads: CASTGGSGWEQYF. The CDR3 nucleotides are TGCGCCAGCACCGGCGGGAGTGGATGGGAGCAGTACTTC.

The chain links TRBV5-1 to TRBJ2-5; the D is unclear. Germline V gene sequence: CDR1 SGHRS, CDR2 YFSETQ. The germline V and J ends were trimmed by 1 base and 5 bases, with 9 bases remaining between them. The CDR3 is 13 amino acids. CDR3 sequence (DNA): TGCGCCAGCAGCTTGAGGAGCCGGGAGACCCAGTACTTC. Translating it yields CASSLRSRETQYF.

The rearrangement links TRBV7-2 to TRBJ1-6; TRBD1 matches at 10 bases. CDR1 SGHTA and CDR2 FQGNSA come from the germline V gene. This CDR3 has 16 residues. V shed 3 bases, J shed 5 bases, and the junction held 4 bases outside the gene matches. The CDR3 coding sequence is TGTGCCAGCAGCTTTAGGGACAGGGGTAATAATTCACCCCTCCACTTT. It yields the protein CASSFRDRGNNSPLHF.

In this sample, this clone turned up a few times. The DNA of the CDR3 is TGTGCCAGCAATCCTGCTGGGGCCAACACCGGGGAGCTGTTTTTT. Its protein product is CASNPAGANTGELFF. The chain carries TRBV9 and TRBJ2-2, with D possibly matching TRBD1 (5 bases). Germline CDR1 reads SGDLS; CDR2 reads YYNGEE. CDR3 length: 15 amino acids. Trimming stripped 6 bases from V and 2 bases from J, with 14 bases between.

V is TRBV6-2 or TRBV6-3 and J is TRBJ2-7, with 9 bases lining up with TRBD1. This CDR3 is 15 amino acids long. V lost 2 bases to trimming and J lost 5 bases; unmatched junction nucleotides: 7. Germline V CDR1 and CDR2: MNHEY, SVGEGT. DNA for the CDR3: TGTGCCAGCAGTTACGCCGGGACAGGGTTGGACGAGCAGTACGTC. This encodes CASSYAGTGLDEQYV.

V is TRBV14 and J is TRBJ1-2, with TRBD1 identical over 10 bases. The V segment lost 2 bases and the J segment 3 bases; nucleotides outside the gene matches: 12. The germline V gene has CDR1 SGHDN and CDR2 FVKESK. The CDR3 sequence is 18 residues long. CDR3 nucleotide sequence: TGTGCCAGCAGCCAAAACCCGGGACAGGGGCCGAATTACTATGGCTACACCTTC. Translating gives CASSQNPGQGPNYYGYTF.

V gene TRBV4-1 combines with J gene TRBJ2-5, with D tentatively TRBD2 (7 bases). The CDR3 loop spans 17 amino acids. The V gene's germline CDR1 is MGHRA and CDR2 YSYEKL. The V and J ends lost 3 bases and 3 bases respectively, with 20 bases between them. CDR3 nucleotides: TGCGCCAGCAGCCAGATCCTAGTCGCGGGGGCCGAAGAGACCCAGTACTTC. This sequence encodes CASSQILVAGAEETQYF.

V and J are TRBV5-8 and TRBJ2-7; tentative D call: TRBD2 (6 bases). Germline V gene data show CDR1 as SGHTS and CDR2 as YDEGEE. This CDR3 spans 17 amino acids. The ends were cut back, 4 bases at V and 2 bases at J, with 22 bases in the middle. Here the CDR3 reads CASSPLTHRDWTYEQYF. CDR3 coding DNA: TGTGCCAGCAGCCCACTGACACACCGGGACTGGACCTACGAGCAGTACTTC.